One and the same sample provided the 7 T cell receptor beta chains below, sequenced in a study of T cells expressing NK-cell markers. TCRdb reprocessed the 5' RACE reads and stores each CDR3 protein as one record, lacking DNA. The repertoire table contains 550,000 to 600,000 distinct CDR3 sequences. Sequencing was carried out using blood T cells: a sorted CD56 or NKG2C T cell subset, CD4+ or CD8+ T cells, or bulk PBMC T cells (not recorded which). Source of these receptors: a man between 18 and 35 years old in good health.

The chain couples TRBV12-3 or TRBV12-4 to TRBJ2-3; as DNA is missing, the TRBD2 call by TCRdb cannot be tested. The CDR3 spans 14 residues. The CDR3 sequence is CASSLATRGDTQYF.

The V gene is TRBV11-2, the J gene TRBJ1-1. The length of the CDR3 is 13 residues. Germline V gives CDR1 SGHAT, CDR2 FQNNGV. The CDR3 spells CASKNGINTEAFF.

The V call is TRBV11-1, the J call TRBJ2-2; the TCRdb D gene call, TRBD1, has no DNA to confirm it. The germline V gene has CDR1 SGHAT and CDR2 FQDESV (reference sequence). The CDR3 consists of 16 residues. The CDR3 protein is CASSPPWLRNTGELFF.

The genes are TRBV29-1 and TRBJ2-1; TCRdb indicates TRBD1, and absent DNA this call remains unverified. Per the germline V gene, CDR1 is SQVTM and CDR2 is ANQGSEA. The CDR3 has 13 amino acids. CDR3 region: CSVEGSGQNEQFF.

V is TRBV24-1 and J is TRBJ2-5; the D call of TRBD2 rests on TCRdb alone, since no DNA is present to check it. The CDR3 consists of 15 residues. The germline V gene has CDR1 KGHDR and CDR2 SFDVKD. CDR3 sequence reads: CATSDSGTRQETQYF.

The CDR3 reads CAISESRSPRQGSETQYF. The chain carries TRBV10-3 and TRBJ2-5; TCRdb designates TRBD1, a call that cannot be tested without DNA. CDR1 is ENHRY, CDR2 SYGVKD, per germline. The CDR3 is 18 amino acids.

CDR3 sequence reads: CASSPDGPGLNTGELFF. The chain employs TRBV5-1 and TRBJ2-2; TCRdb's D gene call, TRBD2, goes unchecked for lack of DNA. The germline V gene has CDR1 SGHRS and CDR2 YFSETQ. The CDR3 is made up of 17 amino acids.